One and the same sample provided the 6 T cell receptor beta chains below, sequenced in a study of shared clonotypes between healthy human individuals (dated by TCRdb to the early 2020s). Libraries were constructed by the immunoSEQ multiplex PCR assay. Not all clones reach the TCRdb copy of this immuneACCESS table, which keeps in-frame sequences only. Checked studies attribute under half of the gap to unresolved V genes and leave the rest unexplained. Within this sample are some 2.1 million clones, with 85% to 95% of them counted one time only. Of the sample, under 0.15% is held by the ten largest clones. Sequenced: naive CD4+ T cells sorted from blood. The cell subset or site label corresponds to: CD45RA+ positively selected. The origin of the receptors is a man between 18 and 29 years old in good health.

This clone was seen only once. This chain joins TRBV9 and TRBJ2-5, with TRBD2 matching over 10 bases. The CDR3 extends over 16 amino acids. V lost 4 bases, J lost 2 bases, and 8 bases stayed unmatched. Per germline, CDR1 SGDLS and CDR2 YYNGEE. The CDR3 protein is CASSPGLAGVQETQYF. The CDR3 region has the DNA TGTGCCAGCAGCCCAGGGCTAGCGGGGGTTCAAGAGACCCAGTACTTC. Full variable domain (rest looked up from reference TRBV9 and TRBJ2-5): DSGVTQTPKHLITATGQRVTLRCSPRSGDLSVYWYQQSLDQGLQFLIQYYNGEERAKGNILERFSAQQFPDLHSELNLSSLELGDSALYFCASSPGLAGVQETQYFGPGTRLLVL.

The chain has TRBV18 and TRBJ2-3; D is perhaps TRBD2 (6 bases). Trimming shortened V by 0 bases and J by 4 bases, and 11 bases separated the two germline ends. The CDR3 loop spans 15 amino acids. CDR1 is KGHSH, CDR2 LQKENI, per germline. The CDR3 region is CASSPPSGVADTQYF. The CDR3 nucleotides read TGTGCCAGCTCACCACCGTCGGGAGTTGCAGATACGCAGTATTTT. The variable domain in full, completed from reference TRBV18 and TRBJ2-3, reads NAGVMQNPRHLVRRRGQEARLRCSPMKGHSHVYWYRQLPEEGLKFMVYLQKENIIDESGMPKERFSAEFPKEGPSILRIQQVVRGDSAAYFCASSPPSGVADTQYFGPGTRLTVL.

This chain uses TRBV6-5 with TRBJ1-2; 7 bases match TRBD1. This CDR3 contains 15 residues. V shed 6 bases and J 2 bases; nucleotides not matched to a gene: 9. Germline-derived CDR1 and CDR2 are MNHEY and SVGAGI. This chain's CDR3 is CASSRTTGKNYGYTF. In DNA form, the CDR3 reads TGTGCCAGCAGCCGAACGACAGGGAAGAACTATGGCTACACCTTC.

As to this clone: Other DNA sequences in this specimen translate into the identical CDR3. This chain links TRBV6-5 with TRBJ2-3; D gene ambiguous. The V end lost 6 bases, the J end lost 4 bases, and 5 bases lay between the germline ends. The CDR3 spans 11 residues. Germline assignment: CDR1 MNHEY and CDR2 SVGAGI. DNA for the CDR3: TGTGCCAGCAGCCAGTCAGATACGCAGTATTTT. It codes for CASSQSDTQYF.

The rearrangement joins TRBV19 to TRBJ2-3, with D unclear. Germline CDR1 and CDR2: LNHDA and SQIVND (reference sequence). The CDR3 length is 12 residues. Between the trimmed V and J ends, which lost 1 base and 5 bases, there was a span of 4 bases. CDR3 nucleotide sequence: TGTGCCAGTAGTATAGCAGAAGATACGCAGTATTTT. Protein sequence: CASSIAEDTQYF.

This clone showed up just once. In DNA, the CDR3 is TGTGCCAGCAGCTTAGTTCCGGGGCTTTCACCCCTCCACTTT. This gives the protein CASSLVPGLSPLHF. The rearrangement uses TRBV7-2 and TRBJ1-6, with D maybe TRBD1 (5 bases). The CDR3 contains 14 residues. Trimming shortened V by 1 base and J by 9 bases, and 10 bases separated the two germline ends. Germline-derived CDR1 and CDR2 are SGHTA and FQGNSA. The full variable domain, in which reference TRBV7-2 and TRBJ1-6 provide the parts outside the CDR3, is GAGVSQSPSNKVTEKGKDVELRCDPISGHTALYWYRQSLGQGLEFLIYFQGNSAPDKSGLPSDRFSAERTGGSVSTLTIQRTQQEDSAVYLCASSLVPGLSPLHFGNGTRLTVT.